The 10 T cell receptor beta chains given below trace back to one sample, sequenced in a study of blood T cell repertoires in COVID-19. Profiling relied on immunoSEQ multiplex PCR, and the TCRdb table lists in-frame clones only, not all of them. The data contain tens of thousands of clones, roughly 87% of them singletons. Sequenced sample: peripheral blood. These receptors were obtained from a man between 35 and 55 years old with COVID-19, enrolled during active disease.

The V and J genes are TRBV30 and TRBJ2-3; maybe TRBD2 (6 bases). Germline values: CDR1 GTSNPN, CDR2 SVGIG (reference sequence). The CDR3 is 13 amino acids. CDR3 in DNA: TGTGCACAACTACAGGCGGGGACAGATACGCAGTATTTT. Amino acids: CAQLQAGTDTQYF.

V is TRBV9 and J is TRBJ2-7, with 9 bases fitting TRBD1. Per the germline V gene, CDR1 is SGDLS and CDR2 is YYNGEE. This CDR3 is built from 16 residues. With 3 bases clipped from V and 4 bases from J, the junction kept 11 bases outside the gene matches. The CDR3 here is CASSEGWGQGLYEQYF. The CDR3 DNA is TGTGCCAGCAGCGAGGGCTGGGGACAGGGTTTATACGAGCAGTACTTC. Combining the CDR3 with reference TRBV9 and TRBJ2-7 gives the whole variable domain DSGVTQTPKHLITATGQRVTLRCSPRSGDLSVYWYQQSLDQGLQFLIQYYNGEERAKGNILERFSAQQFPDLHSELNLSSLELGDSALYFCASSEGWGQGLYEQYFGPGTRLTVT.

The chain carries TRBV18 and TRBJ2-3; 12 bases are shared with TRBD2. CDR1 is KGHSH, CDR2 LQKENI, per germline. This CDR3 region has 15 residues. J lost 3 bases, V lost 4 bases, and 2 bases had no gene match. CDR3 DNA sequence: TGTGCCAGCTCACTCGGGACTAGCGGGACAGATACGCAGTATTTT. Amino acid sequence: CASSLGTSGTDTQYF.

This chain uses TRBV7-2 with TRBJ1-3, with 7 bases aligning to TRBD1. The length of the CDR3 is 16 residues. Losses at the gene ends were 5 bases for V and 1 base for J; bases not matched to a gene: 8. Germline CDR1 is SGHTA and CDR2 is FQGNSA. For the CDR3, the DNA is TGTGCCAGCAGCCCCTGGGCAGGGGGTTCTGGAAACACCATATATTTT. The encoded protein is CASSPWAGGSGNTIYF.

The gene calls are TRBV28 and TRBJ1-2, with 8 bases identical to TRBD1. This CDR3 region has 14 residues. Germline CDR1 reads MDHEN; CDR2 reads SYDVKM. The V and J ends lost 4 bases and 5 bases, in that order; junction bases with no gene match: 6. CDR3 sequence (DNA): TGTGCCAGCAGTTCAAGGACAGGGAGGTATGGCTACACCTTC. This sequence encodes CASSSRTGRYGYTF.

The CDR3 protein is CASSHLDRGQYGNIQYF. The CDR3 bases are TGTGCCAGCAGCCATCTCGACAGGGGGCAATATGGAAACATTCAGTACTTC. The chain is built from TRBV7-2 and TRBJ2-4, with 10 bases lining up with TRBD1. The J segment lost 6 bases and the V segment lost 5 bases, leaving 13 bases of the junction unmatched. Germline lookup yields CDR1 SGHTA and CDR2 FQGNSA. This CDR3 has 17 residues.

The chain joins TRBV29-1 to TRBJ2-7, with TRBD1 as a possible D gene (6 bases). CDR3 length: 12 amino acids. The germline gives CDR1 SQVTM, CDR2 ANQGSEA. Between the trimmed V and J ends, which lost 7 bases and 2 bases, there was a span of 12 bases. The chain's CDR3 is CSAQGSPYEQYF. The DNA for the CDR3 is TGCAGCGCCCAGGGGTCCCCCTACGAGCAGTACTTC.

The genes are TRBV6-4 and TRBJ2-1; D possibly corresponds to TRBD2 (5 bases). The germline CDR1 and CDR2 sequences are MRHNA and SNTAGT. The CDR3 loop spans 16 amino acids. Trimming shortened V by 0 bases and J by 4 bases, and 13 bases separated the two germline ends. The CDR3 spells CASSDSGRLLYNEQFF. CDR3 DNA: TGTGCCAGCAGTGACTCTGGCAGACTATTATACAATGAGCAGTTCTTC.

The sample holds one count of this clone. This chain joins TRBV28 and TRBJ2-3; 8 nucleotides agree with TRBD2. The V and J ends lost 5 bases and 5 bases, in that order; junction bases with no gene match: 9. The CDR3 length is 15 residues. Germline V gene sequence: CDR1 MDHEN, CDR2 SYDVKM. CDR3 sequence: CASSTSGGQGDTQYF. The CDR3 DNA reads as TGTGCCAGCAGTACGAGCGGGGGTCAAGGAGATACGCAGTATTTT.

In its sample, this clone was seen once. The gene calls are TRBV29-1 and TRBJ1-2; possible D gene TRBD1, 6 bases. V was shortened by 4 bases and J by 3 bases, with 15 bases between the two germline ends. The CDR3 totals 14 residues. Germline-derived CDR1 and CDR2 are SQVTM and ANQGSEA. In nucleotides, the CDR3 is TGCAGCGTTGTTCGGCTGGGGGCAGACTATGGCTACACCTTC. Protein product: CSVVRLGADYGYTF.